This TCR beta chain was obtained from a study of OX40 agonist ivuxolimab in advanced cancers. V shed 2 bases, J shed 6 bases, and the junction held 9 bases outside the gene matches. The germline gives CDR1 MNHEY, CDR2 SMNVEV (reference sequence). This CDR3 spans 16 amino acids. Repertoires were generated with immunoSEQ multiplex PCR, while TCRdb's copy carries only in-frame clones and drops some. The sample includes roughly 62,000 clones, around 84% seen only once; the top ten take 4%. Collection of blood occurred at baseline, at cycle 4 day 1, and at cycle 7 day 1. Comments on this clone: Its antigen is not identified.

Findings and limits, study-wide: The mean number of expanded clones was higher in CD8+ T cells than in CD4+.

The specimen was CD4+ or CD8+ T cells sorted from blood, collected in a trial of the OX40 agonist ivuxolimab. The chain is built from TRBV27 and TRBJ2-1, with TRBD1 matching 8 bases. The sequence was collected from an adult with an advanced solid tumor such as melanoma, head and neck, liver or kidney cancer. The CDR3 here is CASSLRRQGAGNEQFF. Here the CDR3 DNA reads TGTGCCAGCAGTTTAAGGCGCCAGGGGGCGGGCAATGAGCAGTTCTTC.